Reported below is one T cell receptor beta chain. The antigen remains undetermined. Unique molecular identifiers tagged individual cDNA molecules. TCRdb used MiXCR to reprocess the 5' RACE reads, holding one entry per CDR3 protein. The profile shows just under 65,000 distinct CDR3 sequences, roughly 8.2% of them singletons. The data are from a study of early T cells in non-severe SARS-CoV-2 infection. General study findings and limits: CD4 and private specificities were missed by VDJdb matching, which favored anti-spike CD8 responses.

This TCR came from an adult who was a healthcare worker with PCR-confirmed SARS-CoV-2 infection or an uninfected control (not recorded which). This specimen consisted of whole blood, obtained at baseline.

The CDR3 region has the DNA TGTGCCAGCAGTAAGACACAGGGGGCTTTCCCTAGAGATACGCAGTATTTT. As protein: CASSKTQGAFPRDTQYF. V usage is TRBV25-1 and J usage is TRBJ2-3; TRBD1 agrees at 9 bases. The V gene end was trimmed by 5 bases and the J gene end by 5 bases; junction bases not matched to a gene: 14. Germline CDR1 MGHDK, CDR2 SYGVNS. CDR3 size: 17 residues. The whole variable domain, remainder taken from reference TRBV25-1 and TRBJ2-3, is EADIYQTPRYLVIGTGKKITLECSQTMGHDKMYWYQQDPGMELHLIHYSYGVNSTEKGDLSSESTVSRIRTEHFPLTLESARPSHTSQYLCASSKTQGAFPRDTQYFGPGTRLTVL.